The 26 T cell receptor beta chains given below trace back to one sample, sequenced in a study of shared clonotypes between healthy human individuals. The table came from immunoSEQ multiplex PCR; TCRdb's copy has only in-frame clones and leaves some out. The sample comprises about 800,000 clones, 90% to 97% of which are singletons, and about 0.25% rests with the top ten. Terminally differentiated effector memory CD45RA+ cells were excluded from the naive CD8 cells, which were CD45RO-negative and positively selected for CCR7. Sample: naive CD8+ T cells sorted from blood. The receptors were gathered from a man aged 25-45 years in good health.

The rearrangement uses TRBV7-9 and TRBJ1-1; no definite D call. V was cut by 1 base and J by 4 bases, with 10 bases left in between. This CDR3 is built from 14 residues. Germline V gene data show CDR1 as SEHNR and CDR2 as FQNEAQ (reference sequence). The CDR3 region is CASSLDSGGTEAFF. The CDR3 DNA sequence: TGTGCCAGCAGCTTAGATTCGGGCGGCACTGAAGCTTTCTTT.

V gene TRBV4-3 combines with J gene TRBJ1-4, with 7 bases identical to TRBD1. Looked up from germline, CDR1 is LGHNA and CDR2 is YSLEER. The CDR3 has 15 amino acids. J gave up 2 bases and V 3 bases, and 3 bases lay outside the gene matches. The CDR3 DNA follows: TGCGCCAGCAGCCAGAAAGGGGGCACTAATGAAAAACTGTTTTTT. Translating gives CASSQKGGTNEKLFF.

This clone was observed a single time. V usage is TRBV2 and J usage is TRBJ2-3; D gene ambiguous. The germline V gene encodes CDR1 SNHLY and CDR2 FYNNEI. Trimming cost V 3 bases and J 2 bases, with 9 bases left between them. CDR3 size: 14 residues. The CDR3 DNA follows: TGTGCCAGCAGTGACGCCGTTTACACAGATACGCAGTATTTT. This encodes CASSDAVYTDTQYF.

The chain links TRBV6-1 to TRBJ2-7, with 11 bases matching TRBD1. The germline V gene encodes CDR1 MNHNS and CDR2 SASEGT. The ends lost 4 bases at V and 0 bases at J; junction bases unmatched: 8. The CDR3 spans 17 residues. CDR3 region: CASSGPRGQGVSYEQYF. CDR3 nucleotides: TGTGCCAGCAGTGGGCCCCGGGGACAGGGGGTCTCCTACGAGCAGTACTTC.

The V call is TRBV27, the J call TRBJ1-1, with unresolved D. V was cut by 0 bases and J by 1 base, with 15 bases left in between. The CDR3 has 17 amino acids. Per the germline V gene, CDR1 is MNHEY and CDR2 is SMNVEV (reference sequence). The CDR3, as DNA: TGTGCCAGCAGTTTATCACCTCTGGACTCACGGAACACTGAAGCTTTCTTT. Its translation is CASSLSPLDSRNTEAFF.

The J gene is TRBJ2-6, the V gene TRBV2; the match to TRBD1 covers 10 bases. The CDR3 runs to 17 residues. V dropped 8 bases and J dropped 0; count of bases not matched to a gene: 7. The germline CDR1 and CDR2 sequences are SNHLY and FYNNEI. CDR3 bases: TGTGCCAGCGATGACAGGGGGCCCCACTCTGGGGCCAACGTCCTGACTTTC. It encodes CASDDRGPHSGANVLTF.

This chain connects TRBV9 to TRBJ2-7, with 9 bases that match TRBD1. The trim removed 4 bases at V and 3 bases at J, leaving 8 bases unmatched. The germline V gene has CDR1 SGDLS and CDR2 YYNGEE. The CDR3 is made up of 15 amino acids. This CDR3 reads CASSTSGTGNYEQYF. In nucleotides, the CDR3 is TGTGCCAGCAGCACCTCCGGGACAGGGAACTACGAGCAGTACTTC.

The chain combines TRBV13 with TRBJ2-1; TRBD2 aligns across 14 bases. From germline, CDR1 is PRHDT and CDR2 FYEKMQ (reference sequence). The CDR3 is 17 residues long. V lost 2 bases to trimming and J lost 8 bases; unmatched junction nucleotides: 8. In nucleotides, the CDR3 is TGTGCCAGCAGCTTATGGGAGACTAGCGGGAGGGCCGATGAGCAGTTCTTC. This gives the protein CASSLWETSGRADEQFF.

Here the CDR3 DNA reads TGTGCCACCAGCAGAGATGTAGGGGACTACGAGCAGTACTTC. This encodes CATSRDVGDYEQYF. This rearrangement joins TRBV15 to TRBJ2-7; TRBD1 is a possible D gene (5 bases). The CDR3 is 14 residues long. CDR1 LNHNV and CDR2 YYDKDF come from the germline V gene (reference sequence). Trimming left V 0 bases short and J 3 bases short, with 9 bases between.

As regards this clone: Other DNA sequences in the sample encode the same CDR3. The chain couples TRBV4-3 to TRBJ2-1; 10 nucleotides align to TRBD2. This CDR3 contains 15 residues. V gave up 2 bases and J gave up 2 bases; unmatched junction bases: 0. Germline lookup yields CDR1 LGHNA and CDR2 YSLEER. CDR3 residues: CASSQTSGTYNEQFF. The CDR3 coding sequence is TGCGCCAGCAGCCAAACTAGCGGGACCTACAATGAGCAGTTCTTC.

The genes are TRBV29-1 and TRBJ2-7; D might be TRBD1 (6 bases). Germline CDR1 SQVTM, CDR2 ANQGSEA. V was cut by 0 bases and J by 0 bases, with 12 bases left in between. The CDR3 is 15 residues long. The CDR3 region has the DNA TGCAGCGTTGAAGACCCGACAGGATCCTCCTACGAGCAGTACTTC. Its translation: CSVEDPTGSSYEQYF.

The chain is built from TRBV7-8 and TRBJ2-1; TRBD1 matches at 8 bases. V shed 5 bases, J shed 5 bases, and the junction held 8 bases outside the gene matches. Germline assignment: CDR1 SGHVS and CDR2 FQNEAQ. This CDR3 contains 15 residues. The CDR3: CASSKEATGDNEQFF. The CDR3 coding sequence is TGTGCCAGCAGCAAAGAGGCGACAGGGGACAATGAGCAGTTCTTC.

A remark on this clone: Other DNA sequences from this sample encode an identical CDR3 as well. The rearrangement links TRBV5-1 to TRBJ2-1; possibly TRBD2 for D (5 bases). Looked up from germline, CDR1 is SGHRS and CDR2 is YFSETQ. V lost 2 bases and J 0 bases, leaving 9 bases between the germline ends. The CDR3 length is 15 residues. The CDR3 protein is CASSLAESSYNEQFF. The CDR3 DNA follows: TGCGCCAGCAGCTTAGCGGAAAGCTCCTACAATGAGCAGTTCTTC. The whole variable domain, remainder taken from reference TRBV5-1 and TRBJ2-1, is KAGVTQTPRYLIKTRGQQVTLSCSPISGHRSVSWYQQTPGQGLQFLFEYFSETQRNKGNFPGRFSGRQFSNSRSEMNVSTLELGDSALYLCASSLAESSYNEQFFGPGTRLTVL.

CDR3 sequence: CASSPHTLQYQETQYF. CDR3 DNA sequence: TGTGCCAGCAGCCCGCATACCTTACAGTACCAAGAGACCCAGTACTTC. V is TRBV4-2 and J is TRBJ2-5; D not resolved. Trimming took off 4 bases at V and 0 bases at J, with 15 bases between the two ends. The germline V gene has CDR1 LGHNA and CDR2 YNFKEQ. The CDR3 is 16 residues long.

This chain joins TRBV6-6 and TRBJ1-5; 8 bases line up with TRBD1. Unmatched junction bases numbered 4, after V lost 7 bases and J lost 5 bases. This CDR3 region has 13 residues. From germline, CDR1 is MNHNY and CDR2 SVGAGI (reference sequence). In nucleotides, the CDR3 is TGTGCCAGCACCGCAGGGGGCCATCAGCCCCAGCATTTT. It yields the protein CASTAGGHQPQHF.

The rearrangement links TRBV4-1 to TRBJ1-1; D is unclear. V was trimmed by 1 base and J by 1 base, leaving 4 bases between them. CDR3 length: 13 amino acids. Germline V gene data show CDR1 as MGHRA and CDR2 as YSYEKL. CDR3 sequence reads: CASSQGRNTEAFF. The CDR3 DNA sequence: TGCGCCAGCAGCCAAGGCAGGAACACTGAAGCTTTCTTT.

V is TRBV7-8 and J is TRBJ2-7; a possible D gene is TRBD2 (6 bases). The CDR3 sequence is 15 residues long. From germline, CDR1 is SGHVS and CDR2 FQNEAQ. V lost 2 bases to trimming and J lost 5 bases, with 16 bases between them. Here the CDR3 reads CASSLPVGGWDEQYF. In nucleotides, the CDR3 is TGTGCCAGCAGCTTACCTGTCGGGGGATGGGACGAGCAGTACTTC.

This clone was recorded only once. At the DNA level, this CDR3 is encoded by other sequences in the same sample as well. The J gene is TRBJ2-7, the V gene TRBV7-3, with a tentative D call TRBD2 (6 bases). This CDR3 comprises 14 residues. Germline loops: CDR1 SGHTA, CDR2 FQGTGA. Trimming removed 2 bases at V and 3 bases at J, with 11 bases between. The DNA of the CDR3 is TGTGCCAGCAGCTTAGCTGGGGGGAGCTACGAGCAGTACTTC. Residues: CASSLAGGSYEQYF.

The chain recombines TRBV4-1 with TRBJ2-2, with 7 bases fitting TRBD1. From germline, CDR1 is MGHRA and CDR2 YSYEKL. The V gene end was trimmed by 2 bases and the J gene end by 11 bases; junction bases not matched to a gene: 5. This CDR3 has 13 residues. The CDR3: CASSQLTGDELFF. For the CDR3, the DNA is TGCGCCAGCAGCCAACTCACAGGGGATGAGCTGTTTTTT.

This rearrangement joins TRBV5-1 to TRBJ2-1; TRBD1 matches at 8 bases. This CDR3 comprises 14 residues. V was pared by 0 bases and J by 8 bases, with 4 bases of the junction left unmatched. Per germline, CDR1 SGHRS and CDR2 YFSETQ. The CDR3 coding sequence is TGCGCCAGCAGCTTGGGACAGGGGTTCGATGAGCAGTTCTTC. Its protein product is CASSLGQGFDEQFF.

The chain couples TRBV6-1 to TRBJ2-6; D gene uncertain. The V gene's germline CDR1 is MNHNS and CDR2 SASEGT. V lost 5 bases, J lost 3 bases, and 11 bases lay in between. The CDR3 sequence is 15 residues long. Written as DNA, the CDR3 is TGTGCCAGCAGTCCTAGTCCCAGTGGGGCCAACGTCCTGACTTTC. Its protein product is CASSPSPSGANVLTF.

A single count supports this clone. The V and J genes are TRBV4-1 and TRBJ1-1; D not certain. The CDR3 totals 13 residues. Trimming stripped 4 bases from V and 0 bases from J, with 6 bases between. The germline CDR1 and CDR2 sequences are MGHRA and YSYEKL. The CDR3, as DNA: TGCGCCAGCAGCCCGAACTTGAACACTGAAGCTTTCTTT. Its protein is CASSPNLNTEAFF.

The rearrangement links TRBV4-1 to TRBJ2-7, with unresolved D. This CDR3 has 14 residues. Germline CDR1 MGHRA, CDR2 YSYEKL. V gave up 0 bases and J gave up 1 base, with 7 bases separating them. CDR3 nucleotides: TGCGCCAGCAGCCAAGACGGCAGTTCCTACGAGCAGTACTTC. This encodes CASSQDGSSYEQYF.

Comment on this clone: This specimen includes other DNA sequences encoding the same CDR3. V is TRBV9 and J is TRBJ2-7; D is tentatively TRBD1 or TRBD2 (6 bases each). Trimming took off 5 bases at V and 2 bases at J, with 14 bases between the two ends. The CDR3 spans 14 residues. The germline gives CDR1 SGDLS, CDR2 YYNGEE. CDR3 in DNA: TGTGCCAGCAGTGCCGGGGGCGGCACCTACGAGCAGTACTTC. As protein: CASSAGGGTYEQYF. Variable domain in full (rest from reference TRBV9 and TRBJ2-7): DSGVTQTPKHLITATGQRVTLRCSPRSGDLSVYWYQQSLDQGLQFLIQYYNGEERAKGNILERFSAQQFPDLHSELNLSSLELGDSALYFCASSAGGGTYEQYFGPGTRLTVT.

The rearrangement links TRBV5-5 to TRBJ2-3, with 10 bases matching TRBD2. From germline, CDR1 is SGHKS and CDR2 YYEKEE (reference sequence). Trimming took 2 bases from V and 2 from J; bases not matched to a gene: 8. This CDR3 is built from 17 residues. The CDR3 loop reads CASSLAGGFTLTDTQYF. The CDR3 DNA reads TGTGCCAGCAGCTTAGCGGGAGGGTTCACACTCACAGATACGCAGTATTTT.

This clone came up once. The rearrangement uses TRBV6-6 and TRBJ1-1; possibly TRBD1 for D (6 bases). V lost 5 bases to trimming and J lost 4 bases, with 14 bases between them. The germline V gene has CDR1 MNHNY and CDR2 SVGAGI (reference sequence). This CDR3 spans 14 amino acids. This chain's CDR3 is CASSTFGGGTEAFF. CDR3 bases: TGTGCCAGCAGTACTTTCGGAGGGGGCACTGAAGCTTTCTTT.